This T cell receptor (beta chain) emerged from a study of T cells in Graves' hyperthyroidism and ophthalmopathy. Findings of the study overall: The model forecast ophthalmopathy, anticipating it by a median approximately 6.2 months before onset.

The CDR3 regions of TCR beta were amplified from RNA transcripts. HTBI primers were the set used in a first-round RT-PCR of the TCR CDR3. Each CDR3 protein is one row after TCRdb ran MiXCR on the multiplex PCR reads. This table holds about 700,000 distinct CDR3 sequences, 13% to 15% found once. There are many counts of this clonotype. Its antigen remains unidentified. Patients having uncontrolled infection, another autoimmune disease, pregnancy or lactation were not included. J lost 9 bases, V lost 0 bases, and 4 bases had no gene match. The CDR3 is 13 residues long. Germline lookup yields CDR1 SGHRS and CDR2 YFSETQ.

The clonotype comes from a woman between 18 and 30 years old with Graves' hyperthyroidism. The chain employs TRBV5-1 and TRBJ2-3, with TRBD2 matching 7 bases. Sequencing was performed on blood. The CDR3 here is CASSLERGRTQYF. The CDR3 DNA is TGCGCCAGCAGCTTGGAGCGGGGTCGAACGCAGTATTTT.